This section outlines one T cell receptor beta chain sequence together with its context. This sample is part of a study of technical replicates of blood from a handful of donors. Germline V gene lookup returns CDR1 MDHEN and CDR2 SYDVKM. The junction had 6 bases not matched to a gene; V was cut back by 7 bases and J by 5 bases. The CDR3 contains 13 residues. The protocol was immunoSEQ multiplex PCR, while the TCRdb copy is restricted to in-frame clones and leaves out a portion. Among approximately 89,000 clones, about 94% were seen once, and the ten largest hold 0.24%. The chain couples TRBV28 to TRBJ2-3; 7 nucleotides line up with TRBD1. The source material was T cells isolated from PBMCs. The sequence derives from a human donor in good health. The CDR3 region is CASTRGLGDTQYF. Here the CDR3 DNA reads TGTGCCAGCACGAGGGGGCTTGGAGATACGCAGTATTTT.